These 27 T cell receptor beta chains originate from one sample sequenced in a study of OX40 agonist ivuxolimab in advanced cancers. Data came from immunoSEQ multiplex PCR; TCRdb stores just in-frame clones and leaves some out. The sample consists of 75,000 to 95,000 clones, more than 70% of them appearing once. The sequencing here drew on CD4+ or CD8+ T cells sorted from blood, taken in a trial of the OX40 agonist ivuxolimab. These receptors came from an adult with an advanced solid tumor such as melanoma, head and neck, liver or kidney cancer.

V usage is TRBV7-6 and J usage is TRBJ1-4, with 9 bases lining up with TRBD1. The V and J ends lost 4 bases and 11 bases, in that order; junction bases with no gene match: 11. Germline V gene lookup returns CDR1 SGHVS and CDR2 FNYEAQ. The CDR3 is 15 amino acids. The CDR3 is CASSSQTGGSRKLFF. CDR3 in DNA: TGTGCCAGCAGCTCCCAGACAGGGGGAAGTCGGAAACTGTTTTTT.

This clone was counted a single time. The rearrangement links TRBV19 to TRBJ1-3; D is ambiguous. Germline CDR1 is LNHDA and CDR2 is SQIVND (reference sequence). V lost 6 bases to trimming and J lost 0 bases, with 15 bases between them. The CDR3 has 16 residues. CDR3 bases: TGTGCCAGTAGGAGGACTCCACTAAGCTCTGGAAACACCATATATTTT. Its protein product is CASRRTPLSSGNTIYF.

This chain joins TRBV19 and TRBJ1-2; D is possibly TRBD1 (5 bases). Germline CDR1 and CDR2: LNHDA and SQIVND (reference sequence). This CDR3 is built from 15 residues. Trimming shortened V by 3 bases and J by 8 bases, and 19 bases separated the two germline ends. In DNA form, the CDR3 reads TGTGCCAGTAGTATCCGGGACCCATTAACCAACGGCTACACCTTC. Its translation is CASSIRDPLTNGYTF.

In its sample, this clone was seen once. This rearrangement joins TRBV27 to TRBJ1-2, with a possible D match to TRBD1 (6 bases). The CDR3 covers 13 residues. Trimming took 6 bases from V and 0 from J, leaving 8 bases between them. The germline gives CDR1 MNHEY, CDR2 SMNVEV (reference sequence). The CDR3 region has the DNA TGTGCCAGCAGCTACAGGGCTAACTATGGCTACACCTTC. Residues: CASSYRANYGYTF.

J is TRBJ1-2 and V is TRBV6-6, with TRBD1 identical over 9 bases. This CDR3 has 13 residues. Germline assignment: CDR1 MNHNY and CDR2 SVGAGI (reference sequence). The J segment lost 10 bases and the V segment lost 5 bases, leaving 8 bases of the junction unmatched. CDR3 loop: CASSPRTGEAYTF. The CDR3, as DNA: TGTGCCAGCAGTCCCCGGACAGGGGAGGCCTACACCTTC.

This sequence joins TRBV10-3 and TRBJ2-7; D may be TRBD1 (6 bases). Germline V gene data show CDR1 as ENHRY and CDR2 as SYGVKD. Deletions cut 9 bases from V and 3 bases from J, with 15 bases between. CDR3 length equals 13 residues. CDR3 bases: TGTGCCATTGCAGGGGATCCCCTCTACGAGCAGTACTTC. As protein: CAIAGDPLYEQYF.

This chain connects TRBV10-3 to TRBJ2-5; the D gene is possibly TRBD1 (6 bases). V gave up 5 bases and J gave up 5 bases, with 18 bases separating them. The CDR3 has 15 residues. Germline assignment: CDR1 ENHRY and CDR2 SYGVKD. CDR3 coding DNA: TGTGCCATCAGTACCTCGGGACACCGAGTCGAGACCCAGTACTTC. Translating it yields CAISTSGHRVETQYF.

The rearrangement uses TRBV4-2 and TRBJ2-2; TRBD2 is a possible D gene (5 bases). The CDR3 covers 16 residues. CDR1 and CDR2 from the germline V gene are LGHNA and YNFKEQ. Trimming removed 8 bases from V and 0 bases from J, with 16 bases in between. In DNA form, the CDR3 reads TGTGCCAGCTTATTTTCGGAACTAGCGAACACCGGGGAGCTGTTTTTT. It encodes CASLFSELANTGELFF.

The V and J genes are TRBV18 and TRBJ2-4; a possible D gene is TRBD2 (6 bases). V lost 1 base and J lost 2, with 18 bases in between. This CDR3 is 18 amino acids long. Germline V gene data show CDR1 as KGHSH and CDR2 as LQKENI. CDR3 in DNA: TGTGCCAGCTCACCACAGCCCGGCGGGGTGATAACCAAAAACATTCAGTACTTC. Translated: CASSPQPGGVITKNIQYF.

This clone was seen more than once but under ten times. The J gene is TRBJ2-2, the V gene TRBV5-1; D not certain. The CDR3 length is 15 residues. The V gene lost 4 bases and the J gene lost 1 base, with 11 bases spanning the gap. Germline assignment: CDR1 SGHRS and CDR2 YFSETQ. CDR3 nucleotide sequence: TGCGCCAGCAGCGATCAACCTCAGAACACCGGGGAGCTGTTTTTT. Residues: CASSDQPQNTGELFF.

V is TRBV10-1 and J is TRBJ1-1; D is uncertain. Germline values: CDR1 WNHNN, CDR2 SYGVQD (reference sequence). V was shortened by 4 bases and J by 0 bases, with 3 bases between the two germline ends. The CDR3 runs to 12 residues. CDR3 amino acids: CASSGVNTEAFF. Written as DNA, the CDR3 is TGCGCCAGCAGTGGTGTGAACACTGAAGCTTTCTTT.

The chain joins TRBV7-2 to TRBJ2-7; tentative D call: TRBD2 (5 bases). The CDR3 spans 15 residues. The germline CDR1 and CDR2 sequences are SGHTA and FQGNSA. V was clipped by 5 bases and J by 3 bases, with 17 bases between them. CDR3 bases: TGTGCCAGCAGCCAAACCCCCGGGGTAAACTACGAGCAGTACTTC. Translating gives CASSQTPGVNYEQYF.

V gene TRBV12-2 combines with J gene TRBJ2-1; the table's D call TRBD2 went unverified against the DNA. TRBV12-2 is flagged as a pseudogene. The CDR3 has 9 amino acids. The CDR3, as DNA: TGTGCAAGTCGCTCTGAGCGGTTCTTC. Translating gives CASRSERFF.

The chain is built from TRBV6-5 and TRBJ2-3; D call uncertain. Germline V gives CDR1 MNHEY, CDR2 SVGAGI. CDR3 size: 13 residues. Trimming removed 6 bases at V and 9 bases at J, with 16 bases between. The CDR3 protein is CASSLTPQATQYF. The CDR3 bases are TGTGCCAGCAGCCTTACTCCGCAAGCCACGCAGTATTTT.

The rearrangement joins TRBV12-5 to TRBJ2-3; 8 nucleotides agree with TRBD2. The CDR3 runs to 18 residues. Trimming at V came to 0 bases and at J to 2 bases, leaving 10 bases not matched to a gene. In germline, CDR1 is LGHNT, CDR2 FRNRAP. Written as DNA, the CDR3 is TGTGCTAGTGGTTTGGTAAGAGACGGGAGGGCCCACACAGATACGCAGTATTTT. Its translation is CASGLVRDGRAHTDTQYF.

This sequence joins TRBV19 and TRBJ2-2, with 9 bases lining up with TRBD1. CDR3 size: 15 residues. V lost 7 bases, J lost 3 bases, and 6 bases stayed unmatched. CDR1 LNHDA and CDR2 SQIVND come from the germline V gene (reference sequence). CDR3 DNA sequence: TGTGCCAGTATTCCGGGACAGGGTTACACCGGGGAGCTGTTTTTT. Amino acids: CASIPGQGYTGELFF.

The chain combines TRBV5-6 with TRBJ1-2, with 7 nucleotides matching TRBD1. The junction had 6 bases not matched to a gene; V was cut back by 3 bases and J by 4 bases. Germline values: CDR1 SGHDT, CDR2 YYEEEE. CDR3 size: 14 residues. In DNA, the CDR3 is TGTGCCAGCAGCTGGGGACAGTCCTTCTATGGCTACACCTTC. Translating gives CASSWGQSFYGYTF. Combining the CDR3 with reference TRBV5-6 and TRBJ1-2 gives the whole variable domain DAGVTQSPTHLIKTRGQQVTLRCSPKSGHDTVSWYQQALGQGPQFIFQYYEEEERQRGNFPDRFSGHQFPNYSSELNVNALLLGDSALYLCASSWGQSFYGYTFGSGTRLTVV.

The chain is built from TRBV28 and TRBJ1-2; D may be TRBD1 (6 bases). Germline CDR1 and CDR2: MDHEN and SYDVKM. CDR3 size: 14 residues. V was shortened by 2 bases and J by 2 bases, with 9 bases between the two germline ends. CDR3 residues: CASSLTGANYGYTF. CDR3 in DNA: TGTGCCAGCAGTTTAACGGGGGCGAACTATGGCTACACCTTC.

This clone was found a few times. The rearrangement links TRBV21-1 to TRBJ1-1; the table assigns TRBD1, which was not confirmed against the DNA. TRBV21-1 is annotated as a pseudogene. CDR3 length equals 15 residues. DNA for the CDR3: TGTGCCAGCAGCAAAGGATCAGGAATGAACACTGAAGCTTTCTTT. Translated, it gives CASSKGSGMNTEAFF.

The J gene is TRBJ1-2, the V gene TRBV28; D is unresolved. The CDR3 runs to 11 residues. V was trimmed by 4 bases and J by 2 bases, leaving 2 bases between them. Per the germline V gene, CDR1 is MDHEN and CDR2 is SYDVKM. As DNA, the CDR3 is TGTGCCAGCAGTTCCAACTATGGCTACACCTTC. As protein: CASSSNYGYTF.

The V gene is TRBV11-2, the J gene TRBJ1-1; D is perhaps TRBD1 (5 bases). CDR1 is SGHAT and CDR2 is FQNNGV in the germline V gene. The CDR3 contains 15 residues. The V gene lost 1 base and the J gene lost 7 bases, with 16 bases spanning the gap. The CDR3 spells CASSLGYGGQGEAFF. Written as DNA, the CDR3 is TGTGCCAGCAGCTTAGGGTATGGAGGGCAGGGTGAAGCTTTCTTT.

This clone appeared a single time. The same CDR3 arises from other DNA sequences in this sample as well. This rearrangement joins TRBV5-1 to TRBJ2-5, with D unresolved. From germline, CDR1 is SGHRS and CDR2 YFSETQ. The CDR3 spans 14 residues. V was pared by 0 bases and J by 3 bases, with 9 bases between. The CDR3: CASSLGGQKETQYF. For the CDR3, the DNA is TGCGCCAGCAGCTTGGGTGGCCAGAAAGAGACCCAGTACTTC.

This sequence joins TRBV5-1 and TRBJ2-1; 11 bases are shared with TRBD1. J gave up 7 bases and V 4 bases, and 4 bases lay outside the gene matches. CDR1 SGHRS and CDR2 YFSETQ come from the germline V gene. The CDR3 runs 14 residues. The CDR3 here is CASSPDRGQNEQFF. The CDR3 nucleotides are TGCGCCAGCAGCCCGGACAGGGGGCAGAATGAGCAGTTCTTC.

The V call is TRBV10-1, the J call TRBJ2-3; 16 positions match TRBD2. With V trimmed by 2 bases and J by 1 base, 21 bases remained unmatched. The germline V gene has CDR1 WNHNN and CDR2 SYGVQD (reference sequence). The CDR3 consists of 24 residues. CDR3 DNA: TGCGCCAGCAGTGAGCCGCCGTTGGGACTAGCGGGGGGGCCTTCTAGTCTTTGCACAGATACGCAGTATTTT. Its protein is CASSEPPLGLAGGPSSLCTDTQYF.

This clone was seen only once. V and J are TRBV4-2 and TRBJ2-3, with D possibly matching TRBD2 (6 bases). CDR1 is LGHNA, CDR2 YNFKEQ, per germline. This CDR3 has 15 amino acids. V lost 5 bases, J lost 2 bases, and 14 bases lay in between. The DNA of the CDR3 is TGTGCCAGCAGCACTACTAGCACGGTCACAGATACGCAGTATTTT. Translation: CASSTTSTVTDTQYF.

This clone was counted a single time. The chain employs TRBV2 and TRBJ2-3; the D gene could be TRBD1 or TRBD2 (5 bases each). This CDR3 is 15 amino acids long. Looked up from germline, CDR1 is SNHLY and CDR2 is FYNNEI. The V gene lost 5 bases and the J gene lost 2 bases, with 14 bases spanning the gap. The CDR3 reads CASSLLEGTTDTQYF. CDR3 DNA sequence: TGTGCCAGCAGTTTACTAGAGGGGACCACAGATACGCAGTATTTT. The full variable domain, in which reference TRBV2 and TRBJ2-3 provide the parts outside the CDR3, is EPEVTQTPSHQVTQMGQEVILRCVPISNHLYFYWYRQILGQKVEFLVSFYNNEISEKSEIFDDQFSVERPDGSNFTLKIRSTKLEDSAMYFCASSLLEGTTDTQYFGPGTRLTVL.

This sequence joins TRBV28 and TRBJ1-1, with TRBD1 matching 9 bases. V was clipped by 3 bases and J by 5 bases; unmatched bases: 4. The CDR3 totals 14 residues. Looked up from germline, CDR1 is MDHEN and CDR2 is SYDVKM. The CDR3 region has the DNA TGTGCCAGCAGTTTGCAACAGGGGGCGACTGAAGCTTTCTTT. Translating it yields CASSLQQGATEAFF.